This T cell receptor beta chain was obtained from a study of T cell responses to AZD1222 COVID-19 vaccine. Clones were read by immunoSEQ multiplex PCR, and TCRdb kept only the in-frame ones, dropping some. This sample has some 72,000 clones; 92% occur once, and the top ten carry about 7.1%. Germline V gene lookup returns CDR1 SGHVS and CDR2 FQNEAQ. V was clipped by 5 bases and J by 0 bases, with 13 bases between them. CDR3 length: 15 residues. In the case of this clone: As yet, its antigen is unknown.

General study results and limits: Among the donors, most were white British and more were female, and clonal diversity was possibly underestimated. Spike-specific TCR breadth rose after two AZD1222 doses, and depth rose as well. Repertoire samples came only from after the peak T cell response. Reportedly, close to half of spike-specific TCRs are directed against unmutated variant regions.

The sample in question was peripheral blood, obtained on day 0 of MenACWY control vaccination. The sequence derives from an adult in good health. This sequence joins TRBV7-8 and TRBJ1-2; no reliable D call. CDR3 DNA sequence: TGTGCCAGCAGCCCCCAAGGAGGAGCTAACTATGGCTACACCTTC. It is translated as CASSPQGGANYGYTF.